The sequence of this T cell receptor beta chain was determined in a study of regulatory T cells in long-lasting Graves disease. Indicated time point: persistent/refractory GD, antithyroid drugs over 5 years with positive TRAb. PBMCs were the source of the RNA used for TCR sequencing. CDR3 length: 17 amino acids. Trimming at V came to 0 bases and at J to 2 bases, leaving 9 bases not matched to a gene. Germline V CDR1 and CDR2: DFQATT, SNEGSKA (reference sequence). Both iRepertoire HTBI primers and Arm-PCR of CDR3 regions were used to build the TCR beta libraries. TCRdb redid the calling of the multiplex PCR reads with MiXCR, one entry per CDR3 protein. This repertoire shows around 460,000 distinct CDR3 sequences, 20% to 25% found once; its top ten account for 13%.

The chain couples TRBV20-1 to TRBJ2-7; 11 nucleotides match TRBD2. The source of this sequence is a female donor with Graves disease. The sample was peripheral blood mononuclear cells (PBMCs), taken when the disease was refractory, from a patient treated with antithyroid drugs. The CDR3 here is CSARDAIGTSGPYEQYF. The CDR3 coding sequence is TGCAGTGCTAGAGACGCTATCGGGACTAGCGGCCCCTACGAGCAGTACTTC.